This is a list of T cell receptor beta chains from one sample in a study of shared clonotypes between healthy human individuals. Sequenced by immunoSEQ multiplex PCR; TCRdb stores in-frame clones only, minus some. In the table there are over 2,000,000 clones, roughly 95% of which are singletons. The sample taken for sequencing was naive CD8+ T cells from PBMCs. These receptors were taken from a man aged 18-30 years in good health. Some clones in this sample may be carry-over from other donors' samples. Each CDR3 is given with its conserved first and last residue. D genes are given only for firm matches. Expanded clones are given a class, and other clones once, few, many or no size at all.

>TRBJ1-4|-|-|TRBV28
CAIQPGQTNEKLFF
TGTGCCATACAGCCGGGACAAACTAATGAAAAACTGTTTTTT
>TRBJ1-1|-|TRBD1|TRBV19
CASSEPQDRVRTEAFF
TGTGCCAGTAGTGAACCCCAAGACAGGGTGCGGACTGAAGCTTTCTTT
>TRBJ2-1|-|-|TRBV9
CASSVVDWDEQFF
TGTGCCAGCAGCGTCGTTGACTGGGATGAGCAGTTCTTC
>TRBJ2-1|-|TRBD1|TRBV27
CASRRTGPSYNEQFF
TGTGCCAGCAGAAGGACAGGACCCTCCTACAATGAGCAGTTCTTC
>TRBJ1-1|-|-|TRBV15
CATSGENTEAFF
TGTGCCACCAGTGGGGAGAACACTGAAGCTTTCTTT
>TRBJ1-5|-|-|TRBV9
CASSVAGKGQPQHF
TGTGCCAGCAGCGTAGCCGGAAAGGGTCAGCCCCAGCATTTT
>TRBJ2-7|-|TRBD1|TRBV28
CASSNRGRTYEQYF
TGTGCCAGCAGCAACAGGGGGCGGACCTACGAGCAGTACTTC
>TRBJ2-3|once|TRBD1|TRBV27
CASSLLGWGQGTDTQYF
TGTGCCAGCAGTTTACTGGGCTGGGGACAGGGCACAGATACGCAGTATTTT
>TRBJ2-5|-|TRBD2|TRBV6-5
CASSYFRGSGETQYF
TGTGCCAGCAGTTACTTCCGCGGGAGTGGGGAGACCCAGTACTTC
>TRBJ2-7|once|-|TRBV28
CATHPSGSSYEQYF
TGTGCCACCCATCCAAGCGGTAGCTCCTACGAGCAGTACTTC
>TRBJ2-7|-|-|TRBV7-9
CASSLPGKEYF
TGTGCCAGCAGCTTACCCGGGAAAGAGTACTTC
>TRBJ2-1|-|-|TRBV5-1
CASSLSWGDYNEQFF
TGCGCCAGCAGCTTGTCTTGGGGGGACTACAATGAGCAGTTCTTC
>TRBJ2-5|-|TRBD1|TRBV19
CASSSGTVQETQYF
TGTGCCAGTTCATCAGGGACAGTTCAAGAGACCCAGTACTTC
>TRBJ2-1|-|-|TRBV27
CASSLSWRDSDNEQFF
TGTGCCAGCAGTTTATCGTGGCGGGATAGTGACAATGAGCAGTTCTTC
>TRBJ2-7|-|TRBD1|TRBV7-8
CASSIPGQGDYEQYF
TGTGCCAGCAGCATCCCGGGACAGGGGGACTACGAGCAGTACTTC
>TRBJ2-1|-|-|TRBV27
CASSLSWSSSYNEQFF
TGTGCCAGCAGTTTATCCTGGTCAAGCTCCTACAATGAGCAGTTCTTC
>TRBJ1-1|-|-|TRBV4-1
CASKMTALNTEAFF
TGCGCCAGCAAAATGACGGCATTGAACACTGAAGCTTTCTTT
>TRBJ2-6|-|TRBD1|TRBV5-1
CASSLPGGISSGANVLTF
TGCGCCAGCAGCCTGCCAGGGGGTATTTCGTCTGGGGCCAACGTCCTGACTTTC
>TRBJ2-2|-|-|TRBV30
CAWTSSLELFF
TGTGCCTGGACCAGTAGCCTGGAGCTGTTTTTT
>TRBJ2-3|-|TRBD2|TRBV9
CASSVGIAGDIDTQYF
TGTGCCAGCAGCGTAGGAATAGCGGGGGACATTGATACGCAGTATTTT
>TRBJ2-7|-|-|TRBV5-4
CASSGSSYEQYF
TGTGCCAGCAGCGGGTCCTCCTACGAGCAGTACTTC
>TRBJ2-1|-|-|TRBV5-6
CASSLLTGNNEQFF
TGTGCCAGCAGCCTTCTGACAGGTAACAATGAGCAGTTCTTC
>TRBJ1-1|-|-|TRBV27
CASRRGGVTEAFF
TGTGCCAGCAGACGGGGGGGGGTCACTGAAGCTTTCTTT
>TRBJ1-5|-|-|TRBV27
CASSLRAPNQPQHF
TGTGCCAGCAGTCTCCGAGCACCCAATCAGCCCCAGCATTTT
>TRBJ2-7|-|-|TRBV28
CASSNLGLSYEQYF
TGTGCCAGCAGCAATCTCGGACTGAGCTACGAGCAGTACTTC
>TRBJ1-5|-|-|TRBV30
CAWSVQGEQPQHF
TGTGCCTGGAGTGTACAAGGGGAACAGCCCCAGCATTTT
>TRBJ2-7|once|TRBD1|TRBV27
CASSFGTGEYEQYF
TGTGCCAGCAGTTTCGGGACAGGGGAATACGAGCAGTACTTC
>TRBJ2-7|-|-|TRBV7-9
CASSLNGEEQYF
TGTGCCAGCAGCTTAAATGGTGAGGAGCAGTACTTC
>TRBJ1-2|-|TRBD1|TRBV9
CASSANPGGADGYTF
TGTGCCAGCAGCGCCAACCCAGGGGGCGCAGATGGCTACACCTTC
>TRBJ2-4|-|-|TRBV2
CASARRETATQNIQYF
TGTGCCAGCGCCCGTAGGGAGACGGCTACACAAAACATTCAGTACTTC
>TRBJ2-1|-|TRBD1|TRBV19
CASSRDREGGNEQFF
TGTGCCAGTAGTCGGGACAGGGAGGGAGGGAATGAGCAGTTCTTC
>TRBJ2-1|-|TRBD2|TRBV27
CASSFVAGGEQFF
TGTGCCAGCAGTTTTGTAGCGGGTGGGGAGCAGTTCTTC
>TRBJ2-7|-|-|TRBV6-5
CASSYGGSYEQYF
TGTGCCAGCAGTTACGGGGGCTCCTACGAGCAGTACTTC
>TRBJ2-3|-|TRBD2|TRBV28
CASSTPRSGSFTDTQYF
TGTGCCAGCAGTACCCCTCGCAGCGGGAGTTTCACAGATACGCAGTATTTT
>TRBJ1-5|-|-|TRBV13
CASSQGQGNQLQHF
TGTGCCAGCAGCCAAGGGCAGGGGAATCAGCTCCAGCATTTT
>TRBJ2-1|-|TRBD2|TRBV27
CASSPQMTSGGSYNEQFF
TGTGCCAGCAGTCCGCAAATGACTAGCGGGGGGTCCTACAATGAGCAGTTCTTC
>TRBJ2-3|-|-|TRBV4-2
CASSQDRGAGDTQYF
TGTGCCAGCAGCCAAGACAGGGGGGCCGGAGATACGCAGTATTTT
>TRBJ1-2|-|-|TRBV15
CATSSAGGRINYGYTF
TGTGCCACCAGCAGTGCCGGGGGCCGTATCAACTATGGCTACACCTTC
>TRBJ2-7|once|-|TRBV27
CASSPSWGSSSYEQYF
TGTGCCAGTTCCCCGAGTTGGGGGAGTAGTTCCTACGAGCAGTACTTC
>TRBJ2-7|-|-|TRBV28
CASSFVPAPTYEQYF
TGTGCCAGCAGTTTCGTTCCAGCGCCTACCTACGAGCAGTACTTC
>TRBJ2-3|-|-|TRBV25-1
CASSELQDTDTQYF
TGTGCCAGCAGTGAATTACAGGACACAGATACGCAGTATTTT
>TRBJ1-5|-|TRBD1|TRBV19
CASSTGTGSGNQPQHF
TGTGCCAGTAGCACCGGGACAGGGAGCGGCAATCAGCCCCAGCATTTT
>TRBJ1-2|once|-|TRBV25-1
CASSELQGGYTF
TGTGCCAGCAGTGAACTCCAGGGTGGCTACACCTTC
>TRBJ2-1|-|-|TRBV2
CASSEGPSNEQFF
TGTGCCAGCAGTGAGGGGCCCTCCAATGAGCAGTTCTTC